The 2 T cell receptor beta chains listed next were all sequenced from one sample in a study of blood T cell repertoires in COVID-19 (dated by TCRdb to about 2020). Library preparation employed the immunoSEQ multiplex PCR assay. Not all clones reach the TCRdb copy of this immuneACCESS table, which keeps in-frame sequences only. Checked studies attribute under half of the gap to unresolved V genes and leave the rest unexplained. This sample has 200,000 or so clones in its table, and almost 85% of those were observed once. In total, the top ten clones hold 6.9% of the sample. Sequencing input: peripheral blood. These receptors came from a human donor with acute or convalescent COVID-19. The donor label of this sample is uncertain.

The CDR3 spells CSGDRGTYNEQFF. The CDR3 coding sequence is TGCAGCGGTGACAGGGGTACCTACAATGAGCAGTTCTTC. This chain links TRBV29-1 with TRBJ2-1; 8 nucleotides align to TRBD1. Germline lookup yields CDR1 SQVTM and CDR2 ANQGSEA. The junction had 4 bases not matched to a gene; V was cut back by 7 bases and J by 2 bases. This CDR3 is 13 amino acids long.

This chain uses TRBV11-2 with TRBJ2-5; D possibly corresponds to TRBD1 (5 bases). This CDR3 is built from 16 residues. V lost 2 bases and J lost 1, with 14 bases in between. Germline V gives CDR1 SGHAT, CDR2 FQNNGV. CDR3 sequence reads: CASSLQAGIVQETQYF. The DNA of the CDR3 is TGTGCCAGCAGCTTACAGGCAGGGATTGTCCAAGAGACCCAGTACTTC.